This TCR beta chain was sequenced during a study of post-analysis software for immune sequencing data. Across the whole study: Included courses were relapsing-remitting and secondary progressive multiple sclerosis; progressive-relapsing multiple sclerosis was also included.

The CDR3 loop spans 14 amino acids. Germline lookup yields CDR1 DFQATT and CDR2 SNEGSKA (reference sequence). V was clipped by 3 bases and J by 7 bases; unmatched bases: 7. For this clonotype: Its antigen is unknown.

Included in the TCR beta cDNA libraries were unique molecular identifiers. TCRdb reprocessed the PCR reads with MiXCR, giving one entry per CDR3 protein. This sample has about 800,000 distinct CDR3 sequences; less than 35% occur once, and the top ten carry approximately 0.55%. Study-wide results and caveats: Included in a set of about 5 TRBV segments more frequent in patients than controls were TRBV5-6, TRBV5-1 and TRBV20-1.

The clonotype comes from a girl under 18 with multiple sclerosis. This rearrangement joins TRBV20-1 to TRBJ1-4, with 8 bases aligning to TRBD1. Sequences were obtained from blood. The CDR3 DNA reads TGCAGTGCTAGTATCAGGGGGCGCGGTGAAAAACTGTTTTTT. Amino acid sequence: CSASIRGRGEKLFF.